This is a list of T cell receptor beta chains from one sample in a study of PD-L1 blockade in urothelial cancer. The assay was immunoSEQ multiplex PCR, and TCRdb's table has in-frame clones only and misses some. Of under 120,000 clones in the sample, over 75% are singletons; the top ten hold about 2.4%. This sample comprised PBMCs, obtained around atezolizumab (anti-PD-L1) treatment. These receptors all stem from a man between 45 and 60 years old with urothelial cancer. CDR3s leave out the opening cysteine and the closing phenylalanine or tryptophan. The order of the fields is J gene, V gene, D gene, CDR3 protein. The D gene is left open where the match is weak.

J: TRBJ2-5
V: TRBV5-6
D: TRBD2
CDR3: ASSLVDHRTSGSPKAQY

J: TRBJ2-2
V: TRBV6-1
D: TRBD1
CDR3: ASSEGTGRYLGAGELF

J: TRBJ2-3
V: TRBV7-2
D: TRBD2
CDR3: ASRVGGSADTQY

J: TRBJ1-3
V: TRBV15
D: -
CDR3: ATSRDTTGTGNTIY

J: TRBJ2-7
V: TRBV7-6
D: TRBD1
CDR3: ASSLGGQGSYEQY

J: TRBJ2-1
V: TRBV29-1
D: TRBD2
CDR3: SVGDSGRAWTASYNEQF

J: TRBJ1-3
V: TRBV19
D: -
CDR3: ASRLRSSGQSGNTIY

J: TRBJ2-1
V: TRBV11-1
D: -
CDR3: ASSLAPLGGEQF

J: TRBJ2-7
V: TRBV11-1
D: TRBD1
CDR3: ASSRDRSYEQY

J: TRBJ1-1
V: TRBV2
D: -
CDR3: ASSLQRGNTEAF

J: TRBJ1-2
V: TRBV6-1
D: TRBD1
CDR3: ASWGWDRANGYT

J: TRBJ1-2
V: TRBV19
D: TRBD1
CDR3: ASSKDRDYGYT

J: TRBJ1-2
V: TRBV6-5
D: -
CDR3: ASSYDLHSIFGYT

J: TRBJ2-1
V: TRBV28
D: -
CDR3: ASSSRDKATVDNEQF

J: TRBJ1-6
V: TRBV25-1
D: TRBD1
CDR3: ASSRTGNNSPLH

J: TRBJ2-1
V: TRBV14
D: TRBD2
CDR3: ASSPRAGDYNEQF

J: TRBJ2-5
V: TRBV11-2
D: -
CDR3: ASSLGPLGRTAQETQY

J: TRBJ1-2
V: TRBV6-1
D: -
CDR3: ASSDNTPGGYT

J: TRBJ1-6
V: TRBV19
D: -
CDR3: ASSAPGLRGSPLH

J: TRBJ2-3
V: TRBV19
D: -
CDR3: ASSHRDTHTDTQY

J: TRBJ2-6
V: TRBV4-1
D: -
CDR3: ASSHPGSGANVLT

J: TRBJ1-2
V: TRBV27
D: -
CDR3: ASSSLAGSNYGYT

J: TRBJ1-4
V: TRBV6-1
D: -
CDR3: ASSEALGLQNILF

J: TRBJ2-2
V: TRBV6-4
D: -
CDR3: ASSDTDTGELF

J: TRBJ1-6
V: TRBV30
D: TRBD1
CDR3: AWRYRGQGNSPLH

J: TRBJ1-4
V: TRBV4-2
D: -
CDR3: ASSQERDFGYEKLF

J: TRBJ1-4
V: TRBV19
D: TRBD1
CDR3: ASTTDRGLELF

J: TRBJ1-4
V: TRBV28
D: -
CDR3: ASSRGLLATNEKLF